The 22 T cell receptor beta chains below come from one sample, sequenced in a study of cytomegalovirus exposure and HLA in healthy donors. In the PCR, 60 Vbeta and 13 Jbeta primers were used. Assay: immunoSEQ multiplex PCR; the TCRdb copy retains only in-frame clones and omits some. This sample's table reports 140,000 to 150,000 clones. The sequenced sample consisted of PBMCs. The origin of the receptors is a woman aged 45-59 years in good health and CMV-seronegative.

The chain recombines TRBV7-9 with TRBJ1-2; the D gene is possibly TRBD1 (6 bases). This CDR3 region has 15 residues. Germline CDR1 is SEHNR and CDR2 is FQNEAQ (reference sequence). V lost 5 bases, J lost 1 base, and 14 bases lay in between. In DNA, the CDR3 is TGTGCCAGCAGCCCACGACAGGAGTTTAACTATGGCTACACCTTC. This sequence encodes CASSPRQEFNYGYTF. Filled out from reference TRBV7-9 and TRBJ1-2, the complete variable domain reads DTGVSQNPRHKITKRGQNVTFRCDPISEHNRLYWYRQTLGQGPEFLTYFQNEAQLEKSRLLSDRFSAERPKGSFSTLEIQRTEQGDSAMYLCASSPRQEFNYGYTFGSGTRLTVV.

V is TRBV19 and J is TRBJ2-1, with TRBD1 matching 7 bases. The CDR3 consists of 15 residues. After removal of 5 bases from V and 8 bases from J, the junction contained 12 bases not matched to a gene. Germline loops: CDR1 LNHDA, CDR2 SQIVND (reference sequence). CDR3 in DNA: TGTGCCAGTAGTCTACAGGGGCTGGTCGGCGATGAGCAGTTCTTC. Encoded protein: CASSLQGLVGDEQFF.

The genes are TRBV6-4 and TRBJ2-1; D perhaps matches TRBD2 (6 bases). The CDR3 length is 13 residues. Per germline, CDR1 MRHNA and CDR2 SNTAGT. Trimming pared 4 bases from V and 9 bases from J, leaving 13 bases between. CDR3 nucleotide sequence: TGTGCCAGCAGTGCCGGGTTCGGGAGTGAGCAGTTCTTC. This translates into CASSAGFGSEQFF.

The CDR3 protein is CASSPAEPGQETQYF. The CDR3 nucleotides read TGTGCCAGCTCCCCCGCGGAGCCGGGCCAAGAGACCCAGTACTTC. V and J are TRBV13 and TRBJ2-5; D unresolved. Germline CDR1 is PRHDT and CDR2 is FYEKMQ (reference sequence). The V end was cut by 8 bases, the J end by 1 base, with 17 bases between. The CDR3 covers 15 residues.

The chain joins TRBV7-3 to TRBJ1-1; 7 nucleotides line up with TRBD1. Germline V gene sequence: CDR1 SGHTA, CDR2 FQGTGA. The length of the CDR3 is 14 residues. The V gene end was trimmed by 2 bases and the J gene end by 6 bases; junction bases not matched to a gene: 6. The CDR3 nucleotides are TGTGCCAGCAGCTTATCTCGGGACAGTTCTGAAGCTTTCTTT. It codes for CASSLSRDSSEAFF. Full variable domain (missing parts from reference TRBV7-3 and TRBJ1-1): GAGVSQTPSNKVTEKGKYVELRCDPISGHTALYWYRQSLGQGPEFLIYFQGTGAADDSGLPNDRFFAVRPEGSVSTLKIQRTERGDSAVYLCASSLSRDSSEAFFGQGTRLTVV.

This CDR3 is CASSLTGLSSYNEQFF. In DNA, the CDR3 is TGTGCCAGCAGCTTGACCGGGTTGAGCTCCTACAATGAGCAGTTCTTC. The J gene is TRBJ2-1, the V gene TRBV5-4, with D hard to call. V lost 1 base and J 0 bases, leaving 11 bases between the germline ends. Germline V gene sequence: CDR1 SGHNT, CDR2 YYREEE (reference sequence). CDR3 length: 16 residues. Looking up the rest from reference TRBV5-4 and TRBJ2-1 gives the full variable domain: ETGVTQSPTHLIKTRGQQVTLRCSSQSGHNTVSWYQQALGQGPQFIFQYYREEENGRGNFPPRFSGLQFPNYSSELNVNALELDDSALYLCASSLTGLSSYNEQFFGPGTRLTVL.

The chain combines TRBV7-3 with TRBJ1-1; D call uncertain. The CDR3 extends over 13 amino acids. Between the trimmed V and J ends, which lost 5 bases and 1 base, there was a span of 8 bases. CDR1 is SGHTA and CDR2 is FQGTGA in the germline V gene. The CDR3 loop is CASSREENTEAFF. DNA for the CDR3: TGTGCCAGCAGCCGGGAAGAGAACACTGAAGCTTTCTTT.

V gene TRBV5-6 combines with J gene TRBJ2-5, with D unclear. V dropped 1 base and J dropped 5 bases, with 3 bases sitting between them. The CDR3 covers 11 residues. Germline assignment: CDR1 SGHDT and CDR2 YYEEEE. The CDR3 sequence is CASSLRETQYF. The CDR3 nucleotides read TGTGCCAGCAGCTTGCGGGAGACCCAGTACTTC. Combining the CDR3 with reference TRBV5-6 and TRBJ2-5 gives the whole variable domain DAGVTQSPTHLIKTRGQQVTLRCSPKSGHDTVSWYQQALGQGPQFIFQYYEEEERQRGNFPDRFSGHQFPNYSSELNVNALLLGDSALYLCASSLRETQYFGPGTRLLVL.

V is TRBV6-5 and J is TRBJ2-7; the match to TRBD1 covers 8 bases. The V gene's germline CDR1 is MNHEY and CDR2 SVGAGI. After removal of 4 bases from V and 4 bases from J, the junction contained 6 bases not matched to a gene. The CDR3 covers 14 residues. The CDR3 coding sequence is TGTGCCAGCAGTTCTTGGACAGGGTTGTACGAGCAGTACTTC. Translating it yields CASSSWTGLYEQYF.

The V call is TRBV29-1, the J call TRBJ2-1, with D possibly matching TRBD1 (5 bases). CDR1 is SQVTM, CDR2 ANQGSEA, per germline. The CDR3 length is 15 residues. V lost 2 bases to trimming and J lost 2 bases, with 13 bases between them. The CDR3 loop reads CSVESWGSPYNEQFF. The CDR3 region has the DNA TGCAGCGTTGAAAGTTGGGGCAGCCCCTACAATGAGCAGTTCTTC.

The rearrangement uses TRBV4-3 and TRBJ1-3; D gene ambiguous. Deletions cut 1 base from V and 0 bases from J, with 4 bases between. CDR3 size: 14 residues. CDR1 and CDR2 (germline): LGHNA, YSLEER. In DNA, the CDR3 is TGCGCCAGCAGCCAAGTTTACTCTGGAAACACCATATATTTT. Its protein is CASSQVYSGNTIYF.

The chain carries TRBV5-1 and TRBJ2-1, with D perhaps matching TRBD1 (5 bases). This CDR3 comprises 14 residues. Germline-derived CDR1 and CDR2 are SGHRS and YFSETQ. The germline V and J ends were trimmed by 2 bases and 4 bases, with 10 bases remaining between them. In DNA form, the CDR3 reads TGCGCCAGCAGCTTTACAGGTGAATACAATGAGCAGTTCTTC. This codes for CASSFTGEYNEQFF. Using reference TRBV5-1 and TRBJ2-1 for the parts outside the CDR3, the full variable domain is KAGVTQTPRYLIKTRGQQVTLSCSPISGHRSVSWYQQTPGQGLQFLFEYFSETQRNKGNFPGRFSGRQFSNSRSEMNVSTLELGDSALYLCASSFTGEYNEQFFGPGTRLTVL.

This sequence joins TRBV6-5 and TRBJ2-1; 8 nucleotides agree with TRBD1. The CDR3 consists of 15 residues. Losses at the gene ends were 6 bases for V and 1 base for J; bases not matched to a gene: 5. Germline V lookup: CDR1 MNHEY, CDR2 SVGAGI. The CDR3 nucleotides are TGTGCCAGCAGAAAAGGACAGGGATCCTACAATGAGCAGTTCTTC. It encodes CASRKGQGSYNEQFF.

The genes are TRBV5-1 and TRBJ1-2; D call uncertain. Germline values: CDR1 SGHRS, CDR2 YFSETQ. The CDR3 length is 14 residues. Trimming removed 4 bases at V and 3 bases at J, with 13 bases between. The CDR3 protein is CASSPAAGDYGYTF. CDR3 nucleotide sequence: TGCGCCAGCAGCCCTGCGGCTGGAGACTATGGCTACACCTTC.

In DNA form, the CDR3 reads TGTGCCAGTAGTGCCGACAGGGGCGATCAGCCCCAGCATTTT. It is translated as CASSADRGDQPQHF. The rearrangement joins TRBV19 to TRBJ1-5, with 8 nucleotides matching TRBD1. Trimming removed 5 bases from V and 5 bases from J; junction bases left unmatched: 5. Per the germline V gene, CDR1 is LNHDA and CDR2 is SQIVND (reference sequence). The CDR3 loop spans 14 amino acids.

The chain recombines TRBV25-1 with TRBJ2-5; D possibly corresponds to TRBD1 (5 bases). The ends were cut back, 2 bases at V and 0 bases at J, with 10 bases in the middle. This CDR3 has 15 amino acids. Germline V gene data show CDR1 as MGHDK and CDR2 as SYGVNS. CDR3 loop: CASSEGAINQETQYF. In nucleotides, the CDR3 is TGTGCCAGCAGTGAAGGGGCCATTAACCAAGAGACCCAGTACTTC.

The genes are TRBV11-2 and TRBJ2-3; 8 bases align to TRBD2. Germline CDR1 reads SGHAT; CDR2 reads FQNNGV. The CDR3 totals 14 residues. V was clipped by 2 bases and J by 6 bases; unmatched bases: 4. In nucleotides, the CDR3 is TGTGCCAGCAGCTTAATCGGGGGGGCCGATACGCAGTATTTT. This codes for CASSLIGGADTQYF.

This chain uses TRBV7-3 with TRBJ2-1, with 11 nucleotides matching TRBD2. V dropped 4 bases and J dropped 4; count of bases not matched to a gene: 3. Germline assignment: CDR1 SGHTA and CDR2 FQGTGA. The CDR3 runs to 15 residues. The CDR3 DNA follows: TGTGCCAGCAGCTCGGGACTAGCGGAGTACAATGAGCAGTTCTTC. Its translation: CASSSGLAEYNEQFF.

The genes are TRBV5-4 and TRBJ1-2; the match to TRBD1 covers 9 bases. The CDR3 is 16 residues long. J gave up 4 bases and V 4 bases, and 11 bases lay outside the gene matches. Per germline, CDR1 SGHNT and CDR2 YYREEE (reference sequence). The CDR3 spells CASSQRWDRDSYGYTF. Written as DNA, the CDR3 is TGTGCCAGCAGCCAGCGATGGGACAGGGATAGCTATGGCTACACCTTC.

The V gene is TRBV5-6, the J gene TRBJ2-2; 8 bases line up with TRBD2. Germline V lookup: CDR1 SGHDT, CDR2 YYEEEE. This CDR3 region has 19 residues. V lost 1 base and J lost 2; bases outside the gene matches: 13. This CDR3 reads CASSLKVGGGPLNTGELFF. Here the CDR3 DNA reads TGTGCCAGCAGCTTGAAGGTCGGCGGGGGGCCCCTCAACACCGGGGAGCTGTTTTTT.

The rearrangement uses TRBV9 and TRBJ1-4, with 7 bases that match TRBD1. Trimming cost V 5 bases and J 4 bases; bases outside gene matches: 8. Per the germline V gene, CDR1 is SGDLS and CDR2 is YYNGEE. This CDR3 comprises 15 residues. Written as DNA, the CDR3 is TGTGCCAGCAGTGATACAGGGGCCTTTAATGAAAAACTGTTTTTT. Protein: CASSDTGAFNEKLFF.

V gene TRBV6-1 combines with J gene TRBJ1-2, with 7 bases aligning to TRBD1. The CDR3 covers 14 residues. Losses at the gene ends were 3 bases for V and 4 bases for J; bases not matched to a gene: 5. CDR1 and CDR2 (germline): MNHNS, SASEGT. The CDR3 loop is CASSDRRDSYGYTF. The CDR3 DNA reads TGTGCCAGCAGTGACCGCCGGGACAGCTATGGCTACACCTTC.